This TCR beta chain was recorded in a study of cytomegalovirus exposure and HLA in healthy donors. In the PCR, 60 Vbeta and 13 Jbeta primers were used. Libraries were prepared by immunoSEQ multiplex PCR; TCRdb keeps only in-frame clonotypes and omits some of them. The table records roughly 200,000 clones, 65% to 90% of them present only once. V trimming: 4 bases; J trimming: 4 bases; junction bases outside the gene matches: 3. The germline V gene encodes CDR1 MDHEN and CDR2 SYDVKM. This CDR3 spans 16 amino acids. The sequenced material came from PBMCs. The origin of this receptor is a woman aged 45-65 years in good health and CMV-seronegative. V and J are TRBV28 and TRBJ2-1; 14 positions agree with TRBD2. The chain's CDR3 is CASSSGTSGSYNEQFF. CDR3 bases: TGTGCCAGCAGTTCCGGGACTAGCGGGAGTTACAATGAGCAGTTCTTC.